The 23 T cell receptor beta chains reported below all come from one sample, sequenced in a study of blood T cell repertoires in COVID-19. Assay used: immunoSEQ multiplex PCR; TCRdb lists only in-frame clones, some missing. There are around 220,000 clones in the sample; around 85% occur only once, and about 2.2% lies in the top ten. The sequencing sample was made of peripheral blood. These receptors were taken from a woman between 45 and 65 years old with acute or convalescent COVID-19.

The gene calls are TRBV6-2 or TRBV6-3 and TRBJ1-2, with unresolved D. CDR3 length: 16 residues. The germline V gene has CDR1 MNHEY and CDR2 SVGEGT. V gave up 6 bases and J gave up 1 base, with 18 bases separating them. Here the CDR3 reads CASRPTAGIGNYGYTF. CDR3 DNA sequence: TGTGCCAGCAGGCCTACTGCCGGGATAGGTAACTATGGCTACACCTTC.

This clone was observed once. Here the CDR3 reads CASQNTDRAARNQPQHF. DNA of the CDR3: TGTGCCAGTCAAAATACCGACAGGGCGGCTAGAAATCAGCCCCAGCATTTT. The chain carries TRBV19 and TRBJ1-5, with TRBD1 identical over 7 bases. With 8 bases clipped from V and 4 bases from J, the junction kept 17 bases outside the gene matches. This CDR3 contains 17 residues. Germline CDR1 and CDR2: LNHDA and SQIVND (reference sequence).

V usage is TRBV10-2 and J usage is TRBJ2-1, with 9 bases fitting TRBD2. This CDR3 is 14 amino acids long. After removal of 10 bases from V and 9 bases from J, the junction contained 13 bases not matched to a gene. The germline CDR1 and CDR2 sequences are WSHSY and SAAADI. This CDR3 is CATYGASGISEQFF. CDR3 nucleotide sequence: TGCGCCACCTACGGGGCTAGCGGGATTAGTGAGCAGTTCTTC.

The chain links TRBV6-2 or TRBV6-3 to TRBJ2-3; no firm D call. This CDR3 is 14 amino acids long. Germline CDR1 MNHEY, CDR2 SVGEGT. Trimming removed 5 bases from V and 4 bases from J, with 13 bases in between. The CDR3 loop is CASSHDPRADTQYF. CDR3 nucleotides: TGTGCCAGCAGTCACGACCCACGGGCAGATACGCAGTATTTT.

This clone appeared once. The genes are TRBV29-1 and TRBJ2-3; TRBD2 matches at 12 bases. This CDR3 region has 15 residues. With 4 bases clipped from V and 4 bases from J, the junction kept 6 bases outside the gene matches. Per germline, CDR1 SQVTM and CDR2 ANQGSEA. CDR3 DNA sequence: TGCAGCGTTGGAGGGCTAGCGGGAGGGCCAGATACGCAGTATTTT. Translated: CSVGGLAGGPDTQYF.

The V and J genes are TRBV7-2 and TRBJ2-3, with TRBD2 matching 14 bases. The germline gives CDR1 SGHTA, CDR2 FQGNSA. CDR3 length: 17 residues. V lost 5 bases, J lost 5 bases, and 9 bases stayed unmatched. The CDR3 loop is CASSQGLAGGVLDTQYF. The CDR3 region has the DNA TGTGCCAGCAGCCAAGGACTAGCGGGAGGTGTGTTAGATACGCAGTATTTT.

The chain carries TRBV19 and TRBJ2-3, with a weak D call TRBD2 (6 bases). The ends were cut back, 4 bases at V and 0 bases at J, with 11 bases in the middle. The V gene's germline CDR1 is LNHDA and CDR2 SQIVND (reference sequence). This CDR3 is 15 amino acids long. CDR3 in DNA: TGTGCCAGTAGTAGGTGGGGGGTAAGCACAGATACGCAGTATTTT. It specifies CASSRWGVSTDTQYF.

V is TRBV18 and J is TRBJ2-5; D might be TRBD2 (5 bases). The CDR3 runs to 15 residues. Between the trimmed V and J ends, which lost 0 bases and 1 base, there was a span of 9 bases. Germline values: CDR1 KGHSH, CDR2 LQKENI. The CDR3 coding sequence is TGTGCCAGCTCACCACCATTCGAGGGCCAAGAGACCCAGTACTTC. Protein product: CASSPPFEGQETQYF.

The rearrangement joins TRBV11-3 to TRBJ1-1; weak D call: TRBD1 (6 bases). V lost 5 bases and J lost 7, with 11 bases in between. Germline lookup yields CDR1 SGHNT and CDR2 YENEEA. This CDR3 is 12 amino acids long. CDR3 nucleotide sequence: TGTGCCAGCAGCCAAGGGACAAGTGAAGCTTTCTTT. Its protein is CASSQGTSEAFF.

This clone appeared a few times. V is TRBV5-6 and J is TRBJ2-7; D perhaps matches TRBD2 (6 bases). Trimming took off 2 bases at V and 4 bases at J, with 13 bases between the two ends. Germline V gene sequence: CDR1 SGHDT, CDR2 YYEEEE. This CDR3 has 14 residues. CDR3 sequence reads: CASSFGGISYEQYF. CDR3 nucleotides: TGTGCCAGCAGCTTTGGCGGGATCTCTTACGAGCAGTACTTC.

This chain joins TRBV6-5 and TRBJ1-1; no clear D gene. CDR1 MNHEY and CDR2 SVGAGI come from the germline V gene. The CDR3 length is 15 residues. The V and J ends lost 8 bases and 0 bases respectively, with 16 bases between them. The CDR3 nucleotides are TGTGCCAGCGCGCGGTCGGCGGTCATGAACACTGAAGCTTTCTTT. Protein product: CASARSAVMNTEAFF.

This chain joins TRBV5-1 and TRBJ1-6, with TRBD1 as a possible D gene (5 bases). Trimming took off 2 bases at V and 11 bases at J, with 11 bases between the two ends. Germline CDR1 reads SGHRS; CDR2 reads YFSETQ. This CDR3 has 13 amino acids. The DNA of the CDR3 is TGCGCCAGCAGCTTTCAGGGCGATACACCCCTCCACTTT. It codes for CASSFQGDTPLHF.

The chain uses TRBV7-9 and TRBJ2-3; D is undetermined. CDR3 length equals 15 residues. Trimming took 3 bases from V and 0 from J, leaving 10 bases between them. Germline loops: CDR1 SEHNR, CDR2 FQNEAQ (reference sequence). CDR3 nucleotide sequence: TGTGCCAGCAGCTTCAATCGGCGGAGCACAGATACGCAGTATTTT. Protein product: CASSFNRRSTDTQYF.

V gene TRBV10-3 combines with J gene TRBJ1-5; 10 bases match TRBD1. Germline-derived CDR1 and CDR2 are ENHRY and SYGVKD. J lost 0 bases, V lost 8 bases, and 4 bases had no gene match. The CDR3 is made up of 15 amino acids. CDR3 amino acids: CAIGTGVVSNQPQHF. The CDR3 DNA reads TGTGCCATCGGGACAGGGGTGGTTAGCAATCAGCCCCAGCATTTT.

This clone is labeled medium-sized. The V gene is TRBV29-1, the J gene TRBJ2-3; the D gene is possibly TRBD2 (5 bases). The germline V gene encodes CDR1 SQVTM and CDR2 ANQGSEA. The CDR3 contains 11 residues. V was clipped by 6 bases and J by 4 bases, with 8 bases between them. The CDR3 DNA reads TGCAGCGTGTGGACTGCAGATACGCAGTATTTT. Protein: CSVWTADTQYF.

This CDR3 reads CASSARTSGGDTQYF. CDR3 bases: TGTGCCAGCAGCGCCCGGACTAGCGGGGGGGATACGCAGTATTTT. V is TRBV9 and J is TRBJ2-3; TRBD2 matches at 14 bases. The CDR3 length is 15 residues. Losses at the gene ends were 3 bases for V and 6 bases for J; bases not matched to a gene: 3. Germline CDR1 and CDR2: SGDLS and YYNGEE. The complete variable domain, with remaining parts taken from reference TRBV9 and TRBJ2-3, reads DSGVTQTPKHLITATGQRVTLRCSPRSGDLSVYWYQQSLDQGLQFLIQYYNGEERAKGNILERFSAQQFPDLHSELNLSSLELGDSALYFCASSARTSGGDTQYFGPGTRLTVL.

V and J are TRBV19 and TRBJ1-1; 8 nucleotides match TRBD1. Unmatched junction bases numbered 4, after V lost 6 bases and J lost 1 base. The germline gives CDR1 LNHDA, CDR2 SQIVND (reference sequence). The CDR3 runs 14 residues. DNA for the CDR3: TGTGCCAGTAGACCCGGGACAGGGAACACTGAAGCTTTCTTT. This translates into CASRPGTGNTEAFF.

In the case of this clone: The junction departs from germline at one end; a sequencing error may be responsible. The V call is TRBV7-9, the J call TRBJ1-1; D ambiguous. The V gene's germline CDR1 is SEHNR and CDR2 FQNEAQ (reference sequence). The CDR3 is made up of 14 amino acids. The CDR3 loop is CASSLTGSNSEAFF. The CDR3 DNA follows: TGTGCCAGCAGCTTAACCGGTTCTAACAGTGAAGCTTTCTTT. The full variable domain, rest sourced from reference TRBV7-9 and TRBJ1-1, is DTGVSQNPRHKITKRGQNVTFRCDPISEHNRLYWYRQTLGQGPEFLTYFQNEAQLEKSRLLSDRFSAERPKGSFSTLEIQRTEQGDSAMYLCASSLTGSNSEAFFGQGTRLTVV.

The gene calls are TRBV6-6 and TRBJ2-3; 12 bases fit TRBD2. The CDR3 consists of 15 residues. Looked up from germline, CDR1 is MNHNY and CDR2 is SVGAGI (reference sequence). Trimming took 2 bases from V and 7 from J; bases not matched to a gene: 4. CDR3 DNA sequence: TGTGCCAGCAGTTACCCGACTAGCGGGAGTCATACGCAGTATTTT. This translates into CASSYPTSGSHTQYF.

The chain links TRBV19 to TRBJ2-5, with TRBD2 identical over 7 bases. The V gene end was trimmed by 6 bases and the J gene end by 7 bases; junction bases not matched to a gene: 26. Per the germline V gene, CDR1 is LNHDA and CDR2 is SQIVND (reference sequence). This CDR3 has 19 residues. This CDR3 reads CASSSLKSVKTAREGTQYF. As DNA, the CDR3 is TGTGCCAGTAGCTCCCTCAAGTCTGTCAAGACGGCTAGGGAGGGGACCCAGTACTTC.

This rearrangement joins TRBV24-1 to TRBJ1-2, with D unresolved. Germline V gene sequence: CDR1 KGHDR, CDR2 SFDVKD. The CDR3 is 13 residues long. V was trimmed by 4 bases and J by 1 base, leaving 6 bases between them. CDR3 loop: CATSDEGNYGYTF. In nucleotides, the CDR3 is TGTGCCACCAGTGACGAGGGTAACTATGGCTACACCTTC.

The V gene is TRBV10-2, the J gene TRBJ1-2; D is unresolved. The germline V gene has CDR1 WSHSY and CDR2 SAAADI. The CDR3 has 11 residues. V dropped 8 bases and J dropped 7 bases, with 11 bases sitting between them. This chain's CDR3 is CASDGKGGYTF. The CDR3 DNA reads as TGCGCCAGCGACGGGAAGGGTGGCTACACCTTC.

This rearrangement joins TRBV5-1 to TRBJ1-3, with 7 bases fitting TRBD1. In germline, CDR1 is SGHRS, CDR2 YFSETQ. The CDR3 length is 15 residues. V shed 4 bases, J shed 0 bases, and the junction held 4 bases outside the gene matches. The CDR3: CASSKGQSSGNTIYF. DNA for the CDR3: TGCGCCAGCAGCAAGGGACAGTCCTCTGGAAACACCATATATTTT.